This TCR beta chain was captured by sequencing in a study of blood T cells in healthy people across ages. Study findings and constraints: Long-lived donors had more naive CD4+ cells and higher diversity than aged donors. Those diversity estimates obtained from one million T cells were thought to be underestimates. Researchers report that TCR beta diversity correlated strongly with naive T cell percentage.

Worth noting for this clonotype: Its antigen is as yet unknown.

Sample donors were healthy Caucasian individuals that came from Russia, aged roughly 6 to 95. Sample-barcoded 5' priming and a J-beta primer mix drove a second PCR of roughly 6 to 12 cycles. TCRdb ran MiXCR on the 5' RACE reads and lists one entry per CDR3 protein. The sample has hundreds of thousands of distinct CDR3 sequences, about 34% seen once; the top ten hold 15%. The clonotype comes from a woman aged 80 or over in good health. The sample consisted of blood.

CDR3 nucleotides: TGTGCCAGCAGTTATTTTCGAGGGAGACACAATGAGCAGTTCTTC. Protein: CASSYFRGRHNEQFF. J is TRBJ2-1 and V is TRBV6-6, with D possibly being TRBD2 (5 bases). Trimming stripped 3 bases from V and 5 bases from J, with 14 bases between. Germline V gene lookup returns CDR1 MNHNY and CDR2 SVGAGI (reference sequence). The CDR3 totals 15 residues.